The present TCR beta chain was sequenced within a study of blood T cell repertoires in COVID-19. Study-wide context: COVID-19 samples collected from the United States, Italy and Spain covered acute and convalescent phases. The analysed material was cDNA or gDNA that came from T cells, B-cell-depleted T cells, or PBMCs.

On this clone: One end of the junction is discordant with germline, which a read error may explain.

Germline CDR1 SEHNR, CDR2 FQNEAQ (reference sequence). The CDR3 has 12 amino acids. Clones were read by immunoSEQ multiplex PCR, and TCRdb kept only the in-frame ones, dropping some. Of about 210,000 clones in the sample, approximately 90% were seen once. This TCR came from a woman aged 40 to 50 with acute or convalescent COVID-19. V usage is TRBV7-9 and J usage is TRBJ2-4; TRBD1 matches at 10 bases. The material sequenced was peripheral blood. CDR3 amino acids: CASSLFDRGRIF. Here the CDR3 DNA reads TGTGCCAGCAGCTTATTCGACAGGGGGCGAATCTTC. The full variable domain, its missing parts supplied by reference TRBV7-9 and TRBJ2-4, is DTGVSQNPRHKITKRGQNVTFRCDPISEHNRLYWYRQTLGQGPEFLTYFQNEAQLEKSRLLSDRFSAERPKGSFSTLEIQRTEQGDSAMYLCASSLFDRGRIFGAGTRLSVL.